The 20 T cell receptor beta chains below come from one sample, sequenced in a study of metastatic and nonmetastatic thyroid tumors. No treatment had been given to any patient before thyroid surgery. Via MiXCR, TCRdb re-called the PCR reads. The data contain fewer than 35,000 clones, roughly 19% of them singletons. The material sequenced was blood. These receptors originate from a male donor with papillary thyroid cancer or a benign thyroid nodule (not recorded which). Some clones in this sample may be carry-over from other donors' samples.

The gene calls are TRBV28 and TRBJ1-5, with D unresolved. The V gene's germline CDR1 is MDHEN and CDR2 SYDVKM. The V gene lost 5 bases and the J gene lost 7 bases, with 9 bases spanning the gap. There are 12 residues in the CDR3. Here the CDR3 DNA reads TGTGCCAGCAGTCTATTTGTGCAGCCCCAGCATTTT. Translating gives CASSLFVQPQHF.

This clone was seen many times. The genes are TRBV30 and TRBJ1-3, with D unresolved. From germline, CDR1 is GTSNPN and CDR2 SVGIG (reference sequence). This CDR3 is built from 13 residues. The V and J ends lost 4 bases and 2 bases respectively, with 9 bases between them. The CDR3 coding sequence is TGTGCCTGGAATCGGTACACTGGAAACACCATATATTTT. Its translation: CAWNRYTGNTIYF.

This clone is medium-sized. The V gene is TRBV6-2 or TRBV6-3, the J gene TRBJ2-7; 9 nucleotides match TRBD1. V lost 10 bases, J lost 5 bases, and 12 bases stayed unmatched. Germline lookup yields CDR1 MNHEY and CDR2 SVGEGT. The CDR3 totals 14 residues. The CDR3 spells CAISVRDRDHEQYF. The DNA of the CDR3 is TGTGCCATCTCAGTTAGGGACAGGGACCACGAGCAGTACTTC.

This clone has ten or more counts. The CDR3 DNA reads as TGTGCCACCAGCAGAGGCCAGGGATCGGTGGTGTCCGGGGAGCTGTTTTTT. Amino acids: CATSRGQGSVVSGELFF. The J gene is TRBJ2-2, the V gene TRBV15; a possible D gene is TRBD1 (5 bases). Germline V gives CDR1 LNHNV, CDR2 YYDKDF (reference sequence). V gave up 1 base and J gave up 6 bases, with 18 bases separating them. The CDR3 has 17 residues.

Many counts were recorded for this clone. This sample also contains other DNA sequences that code for the same CDR3. The V gene is TRBV5-4, the J gene TRBJ1-3; D possibly corresponds to TRBD1 (5 bases). CDR1 is SGHNT and CDR2 is YYREEE in the germline V gene (reference sequence). There are 17 residues in the CDR3. Between the trimmed V and J ends, which lost 0 bases and 0 bases, there was a span of 13 bases. The CDR3 protein is CASSLGGFGGSGNTIYF. In DNA, the CDR3 is TGTGCCAGCAGCTTGGGTGGCTTCGGGGGCTCTGGAAACACCATATATTTT.

This clone was recorded a few times. This same CDR3 is encoded by further DNA sequences in the sample. The J gene is TRBJ2-2, the V gene TRBV10-2, with D hard to call. The germline V gene has CDR1 WSHSY and CDR2 SAAADI. The CDR3 runs 15 residues. Trimming left V 3 bases short and J 7 bases short, with 15 bases between. The CDR3 region is CASSDIKGLGGELFF. The CDR3 DNA is TGCGCCAGCAGTGATATAAAGGGTTTAGGCGGGGAGCTGTTTTTT.

This clone appeared a few times. J is TRBJ2-1 and V is TRBV7-8; D is perhaps TRBD1 or TRBD2 (6 bases each). V gave up 5 bases and J gave up 9 bases, with 20 bases separating them. In germline, CDR1 is SGHVS, CDR2 FQNEAQ. CDR3 length: 15 amino acids. The CDR3 DNA reads as TGTGCCAGCAGCCTACTACTTACGGAGGGGGGTGAGCAGTTCTTC. The encoded protein is CASSLLLTEGGEQFF.

This clone has more than one count but fewer than ten. The chain couples TRBV7-9 to TRBJ1-1; D not resolved. This CDR3 has 12 amino acids. Germline CDR1 is SEHNR and CDR2 is FQNEAQ (reference sequence). Trimming took off 5 bases at V and 1 base at J, with 5 bases between the two ends. The CDR3, as DNA: TGTGCCAGCAGCCAACAGAACACTGAAGCTTTCTTT. It yields the protein CASSQQNTEAFF.

The CDR3: CASRPLENRGREAFF. The CDR3 DNA sequence: TGTGCCAGTAGGCCCCTCGAGAATAGGGGCAGGGAAGCTTTCTTT. The chain has TRBV19 and TRBJ1-1; D perhaps matches TRBD1 (5 bases). The CDR3 loop spans 15 amino acids. V shed 6 bases and J shed 8 bases, with 22 bases lying between them. Germline CDR1 LNHDA, CDR2 SQIVND (reference sequence).

This clone appeared many times. This clone may be a read error of a much larger clone one base away. The J gene is TRBJ1-1, the V gene TRBV6-4; D not certain. The V gene's germline CDR1 is MRHNA and CDR2 SNTAGT. CDR3 length: 13 residues. V lost 4 bases to trimming and J lost 5 bases, with 11 bases between them. The CDR3 nucleotides are TGTGCCAGCAGTGCTTATGAGGGTACTGAAGCTTTCTTT. Encoded protein: CASSAYEGTEAFF.

This clone has only a few counts. The chain uses TRBV28 and TRBJ2-2, with 9 bases that match TRBD2. This CDR3 contains 16 residues. The V segment lost 4 bases and the J segment 3 bases; nucleotides outside the gene matches: 6. Per the germline V gene, CDR1 is MDHEN and CDR2 is SYDVKM. The CDR3 DNA is TGTGCCAGCAGTTCTACGACTAGCGGCTACACCGGGGAGCTGTTTTTT. It is translated as CASSSTTSGYTGELFF.

Many counts were recorded for this clone. The rearrangement uses TRBV3-1 and TRBJ2-7, with D unclear. The germline V gene encodes CDR1 LGHDT and CDR2 YNNKEL (reference sequence). Trimming took 1 base from V and 6 from J, leaving 4 bases between them. This CDR3 has 11 amino acids. The CDR3 sequence is CASSQGFEQYF. Here the CDR3 DNA reads TGTGCCAGCAGCCAAGGGTTCGAGCAGTACTTC.

This clone counts as medium-sized (0.01 to 0.1%). V and J are TRBV12-3 or TRBV12-4 and TRBJ2-3; D is undetermined. This CDR3 comprises 14 residues. The V end was cut by 7 bases, the J end by 0 bases, with 11 bases between. The CDR3: CASTRSLSTDTQYF. CDR3 DNA sequence: TGTGCCAGCACCCGTAGCTTAAGCACAGATACGCAGTATTTT.

By share of the sample, this clone is medium-sized. This chain connects TRBV6-4 to TRBJ2-1, with D maybe TRBD2 (5 bases). There are 13 residues in the CDR3. Germline V gives CDR1 MRHNA, CDR2 SNTAGT. Trimming removed 6 bases at V and 6 bases at J, with 12 bases between. CDR3 DNA sequence: TGTGCCAGCAGGCGGACTGGGAGCAATGAGCAGTTCTTC. Translation gives CASRRTGSNEQFF.

This clone came up many times. The V call is TRBV7-3, the J call TRBJ2-3; TRBD2 matches 10 bases. V lost 5 bases, J lost 3 bases, and 2 bases stayed unmatched. Germline-derived CDR1 and CDR2 are SGHTA and FQGTGA. There are 14 residues in the CDR3. This CDR3 is CASSPGLATDTQYF. The CDR3 nucleotides read TGTGCCAGCAGCCCGGGACTAGCGACAGATACGCAGTATTTT.

At least ten counts were recorded for this clone. This chain joins TRBV27 and TRBJ2-7, with D perhaps TRBD2 (7 bases). The CDR3 loop spans 16 amino acids. Germline V gene sequence: CDR1 MNHEY, CDR2 SMNVEV (reference sequence). Trimming stripped 2 bases from V and 2 bases from J, with 16 bases between. CDR3 sequence reads: CASSLKGGGAPYEQYF. CDR3 nucleotide sequence: TGTGCCAGCAGTTTAAAAGGTGGGGGGGCCCCCTACGAGCAGTACTTC.

This clone was seen ten or more times. This chain links TRBV4-1 with TRBJ1-2, with D perhaps matching TRBD1 (6 bases). This CDR3 is 14 amino acids long. CDR1 and CDR2 from the germline V gene are MGHRA and YSYEKL. V lost 1 base and J lost 6, with 12 bases in between. The CDR3, as DNA: TGCGCCAGCAGCCAAGTTTCAGGGGTTAATGGCTACACCTTC. This sequence encodes CASSQVSGVNGYTF.

This clone has only a few counts. The rearrangement uses TRBV7-2 and TRBJ2-2; no clear D. Germline V lookup: CDR1 SGHTA, CDR2 FQGNSA. The CDR3 is made up of 13 amino acids. V lost 2 bases to trimming and J lost 5 bases, with 6 bases between them. CDR3 coding DNA: TGTGCCAGCAGCTTAAGTCAGACCGGGGAGCTGTTTTTT. This gives the protein CASSLSQTGELFF.

The chain uses TRBV28 and TRBJ2-5; D is ambiguous. Germline assignment: CDR1 MDHEN and CDR2 SYDVKM. The CDR3 covers 12 residues. V gave up 8 bases and J gave up 1 base, with 8 bases separating them. This chain's CDR3 is CASGMGQETQYF. The CDR3 DNA sequence: TGTGCCAGCGGTATGGGCCAAGAGACCCAGTACTTC.

This clone came up many times. The rearrangement links TRBV5-1 to TRBJ1-2; D uncertain. The V end was cut by 0 bases, the J end by 4 bases, with 13 bases between. The CDR3 runs 15 residues. Germline-derived CDR1 and CDR2 are SGHRS and YFSETQ. The CDR3 loop is CASSLGTELSYGYTF. Written as DNA, the CDR3 is TGCGCCAGCAGCTTGGGGACGGAACTAAGCTATGGCTACACCTTC.